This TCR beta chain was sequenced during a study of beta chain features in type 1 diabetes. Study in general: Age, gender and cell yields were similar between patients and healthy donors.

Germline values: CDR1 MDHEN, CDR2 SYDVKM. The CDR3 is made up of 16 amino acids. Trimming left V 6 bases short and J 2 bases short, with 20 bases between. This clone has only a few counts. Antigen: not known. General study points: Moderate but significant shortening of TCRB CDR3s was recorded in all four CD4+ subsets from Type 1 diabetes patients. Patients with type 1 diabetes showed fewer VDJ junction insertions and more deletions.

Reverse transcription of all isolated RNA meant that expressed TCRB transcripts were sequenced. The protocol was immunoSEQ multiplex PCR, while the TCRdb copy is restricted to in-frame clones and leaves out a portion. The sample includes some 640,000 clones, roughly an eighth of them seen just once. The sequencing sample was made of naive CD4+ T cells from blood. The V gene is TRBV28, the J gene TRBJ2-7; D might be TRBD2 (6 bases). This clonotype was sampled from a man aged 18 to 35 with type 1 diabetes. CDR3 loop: CASRVSRVGGTYEQYF. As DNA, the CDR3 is TGTGCCAGCAGGGTCAGCAGGGTTGGGGGGACCTACGAGCAGTACTTC.